This TCR beta chain came from a study of T cell responses to AZD1222 COVID-19 vaccine. General study points: With two AZD1222 doses given, Spike-specific TCR breadth and depth both rose. Just a handful of AZD1222 recipients tested seropositive at baseline.

A note on this clone: The target antigen is unknown.

The data were produced by immunoSEQ multiplex PCR, yet TCRdb's version contains in-frame clones alone and is incomplete. The sample has roughly 150,000 clones; 85% to 95% are singletons. Per germline, CDR1 MGHDK and CDR2 SYGVNS. The CDR3 runs 15 residues. V shed 5 bases, J shed 7 bases, and the junction held 5 bases outside the gene matches. This sequence joins TRBV25-1 and TRBJ2-1; TRBD2 matches 13 bases. The TCR was taken from an adult who received the AZD1222 COVID-19 vaccine. The sequencing used peripheral blood, collected 28 days after the second AZD1222 dose. Written as DNA, the CDR3 is TGTGCCAGCAGTCCGACTAGCGGGGGGCGGAATGAGCAGTTCTTC. Translating it yields CASSPTSGGRNEQFF.